This entry is about one T cell receptor beta chain. The antigen is unknown. The junction and the germline gene differ at one end; a read error may be behind it. The sample originates from a study of T cells in Graves' hyperthyroidism and ophthalmopathy. Findings and caveats of the study: Blood shared most expanded thyroid clonotypes above 0.001.

Graves' hyperthyroidism was deemed stable given no ophthalmopathy progression within 18 months. The CDR3 contains 13 residues. CDR1 and CDR2 (germline): ENHRY, SYGVKD. It was RNA transcripts that yielded the amplified TCR beta CDR3 regions. The HTBI set primed first-round TCR CDR3 RT-PCR. Via MiXCR, TCRdb re-called the multiplex PCR reads, giving one row per CDR3 protein. The sample holds a few hundred thousand distinct CDR3 sequences, roughly 50% seen once. This clonotype was sampled from a woman under 30 with Graves' hyperthyroidism. The chain employs TRBV10-3 and TRBJ1-2; no clear D. Material for sequencing was peripheral blood or thyroid tissue (not recorded which). CDR3 bases: TGCACCATCAGTGATGAGGGCAGCTATGGCTACACCTTC. Translated: CTISDEGSYGYTF.